This T cell receptor beta chain was identified in a study of T cells in localized non-small cell lung cancer. Whole-study findings and limits: There was an association of higher blood T cell density with longer overall survival. The greatest T cell clonality was found in uninvolved adjacent lung (higher than in tumor). A median of around 60 clones ranked among the top 100 in tumor appeared in adjacent lung.

Clones were read by immunoSEQ multiplex PCR, and TCRdb kept only the in-frame ones, dropping some. The repertoire includes about 82,000 clones, roughly 80% of them detected once, and 15% to 20% sits in the top ten. This clone was seen once. Its antigen remains unidentified. This receptor was obtained from a man aged 35-75 years with stage II squamous cell lung carcinoma. This specimen was PBMCs, taken before any cancer treatment.

The CDR3 sequence is CASSVESSGDTQYF. The CDR3 DNA reads as TGTGCCAGCAGCGTAGAATCCTCTGGCGATACGCAGTATTTT. This sequence joins TRBV9 and TRBJ2-3; D gene uncertain. The length of the CDR3 is 14 residues. CDR1 and CDR2 (germline): SGDLS, YYNGEE. V lost 0 bases, J lost 6 bases, and 11 bases lay in between. The full variable domain, with the rest looked up from reference TRBV9 and TRBJ2-3, is DSGVTQTPKHLITATGQRVTLRCSPRSGDLSVYWYQQSLDQGLQFLIQYYNGEERAKGNILERFSAQQFPDLHSELNLSSLELGDSALYFCASSVESSGDTQYFGPGTRLTVL.